The next 5 T cell receptor beta chains were all read from a single sample in a study of control samples from healthy donors and cancer patients. Sequencing used immunoSEQ multiplex PCR; TCRdb keeps in-frame clones, though not all of them. This table holds 100,000 to 150,000 clones, over 85% found once. Sequencing used blood. Receptors were obtained from a man aged 18 to 30 in good health.

In this sample, this clone turned up once. The genes are TRBV5-4 and TRBJ2-2; D ambiguous. Germline CDR1 SGHNT, CDR2 YYREEE (reference sequence). The CDR3 totals 16 residues. Trimming stripped 3 bases from V and 5 bases from J, with 17 bases between. This CDR3 is CASSSHDRRLTGELFF. The CDR3 nucleotides are TGTGCCAGCAGCTCTCACGACCGTAGGCTAACCGGGGAGCTGTTTTTT. The whole variable domain, remainder taken from reference TRBV5-4 and TRBJ2-2, is ETGVTQSPTHLIKTRGQQVTLRCSSQSGHNTVSWYQQALGQGPQFIFQYYREEENGRGNFPPRFSGLQFPNYSSELNVNALELDDSALYLCASSSHDRRLTGELFFGEGSRLTVL.

The genes are TRBV2 and TRBJ2-2; 8 bases line up with TRBD1. Germline assignment: CDR1 SNHLY and CDR2 FYNNEI. The length of the CDR3 is 14 residues. The J segment lost 6 bases and the V segment lost 7 bases, leaving 7 bases of the junction unmatched. For the CDR3, the DNA is TGTGCCAGCAAGCAGGGGGCCCCCTCCGGGGAGCTGTTTTTT. The encoded protein is CASKQGAPSGELFF.

This clone was observed a handful of times. The V gene is TRBV6-6, the J gene TRBJ1-6; possibly TRBD1 for D (5 bases). From germline, CDR1 is MNHNY and CDR2 SVGAGI (reference sequence). The CDR3 loop spans 15 amino acids. The V end was cut by 0 bases, the J end by 5 bases, with 8 bases between. The CDR3, as DNA: TGTGCCAGCAGTTACTCGACAGAAGATAATTCACCCCTCCACTTT. This codes for CASSYSTEDNSPLHF.

The rearrangement links TRBV30 to TRBJ1-2; 7 bases are a match to TRBD1. V lost 0 bases and J lost 4; bases outside the gene matches: 8. There are 15 residues in the CDR3. Germline CDR1 GTSNPN, CDR2 SVGIG (reference sequence). The CDR3 loop is CAWSVIRGAVYGYTF. The CDR3 DNA sequence: TGTGCCTGGAGTGTAATCAGGGGGGCTGTCTATGGCTACACCTTC.

This chain uses TRBV5-4 with TRBJ1-1, with D unclear. The CDR3 covers 12 residues. With 5 bases removed from V and 0 bases from J, the gap between germline ends came to 5 bases. Germline V CDR1 and CDR2: SGHNT, YYREEE (reference sequence). The CDR3 DNA reads as TGTGCCAGCAGTTCAGTGAACACTGAAGCTTTCTTT. Translated: CASSSVNTEAFF.